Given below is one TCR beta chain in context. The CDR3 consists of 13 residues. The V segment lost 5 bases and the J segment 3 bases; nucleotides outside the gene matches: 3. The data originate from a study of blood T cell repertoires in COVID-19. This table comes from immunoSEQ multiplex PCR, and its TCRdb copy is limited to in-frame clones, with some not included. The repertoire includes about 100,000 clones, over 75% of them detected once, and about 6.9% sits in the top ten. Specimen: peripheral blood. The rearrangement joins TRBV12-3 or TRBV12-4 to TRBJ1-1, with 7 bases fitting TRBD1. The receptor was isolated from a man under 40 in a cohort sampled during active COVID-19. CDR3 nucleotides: TGTGCCAGCAGTCGCAGGGGGGACACTGAAGCTTTCTTT. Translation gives CASSRRGDTEAFF.